One sample yielded the 21 T cell receptor beta chains listed below, sequenced in a study of CD8 T cells in Susac syndrome. It was with random hexamers that about 0.45 to 1 ug RNA was reverse transcribed. MiXCR, run by TCRdb on the immunoSEQ multiplex PCR reads, gives a single entry per CDR3 protein. The table shows a few hundred thousand distinct CDR3 sequences, with 95% occurring only once. The sequencing input was CD4+ T cells from PBMCs. These receptors came from a human donor with multiple sclerosis.

The chain carries TRBV7-2 and TRBJ2-5, with 12 positions matching TRBD2. Per the germline V gene, CDR1 is SGHTA and CDR2 is FQGNSA. The ends lost 2 bases at V and 5 bases at J; junction bases unmatched: 3. The CDR3 has 15 amino acids. Written as DNA, the CDR3 is TGTGCCAGCAGCTTACTAGCGGGGGGGCTGGAGACCCAGTACTTC. Translating it yields CASSLLAGGLETQYF.

The V gene is TRBV10-3, the J gene TRBJ1-2, with 7 bases that match TRBD1. Germline V lookup: CDR1 ENHRY, CDR2 SYGVKD. V gave up 10 bases and J gave up 5 bases; unmatched junction bases: 13. This CDR3 region has 14 residues. The CDR3, as DNA: TGTGCCACCCTCCTCAGACAGGGCGAGTATGGCTACACCTTC. Translating it yields CATLLRQGEYGYTF.

The V and J genes are TRBV20-1 and TRBJ2-7; 9 nucleotides line up with TRBD1. Germline V gives CDR1 DFQATT, CDR2 SNEGSKA (reference sequence). With 5 bases clipped from V and 5 bases from J, the junction kept 10 bases outside the gene matches. The CDR3 loop spans 14 amino acids. The CDR3 is CSARTGTGSDEQYF. As DNA, the CDR3 is TGCAGTGCTCGAACCGGGACAGGGAGTGACGAGCAGTACTTC.

The rearrangement links TRBV18 to TRBJ1-1; D ambiguous. Germline V lookup: CDR1 KGHSH, CDR2 LQKENI. This CDR3 has 12 residues. Trimming took off 3 bases at V and 2 bases at J, with 4 bases between the two ends. CDR3 protein: CASSPINTEAFF. CDR3 in DNA: TGTGCCAGCTCACCTATAAACACTGAAGCTTTCTTT.

This chain links TRBV4-2 with TRBJ2-5, with TRBD2 matching 8 bases. With V trimmed by 2 bases and J by 5 bases, 10 bases remained unmatched. Germline V lookup: CDR1 LGHNA, CDR2 YNFKEQ. This CDR3 spans 16 amino acids. The CDR3 loop is CASSQSQRERSETQYF. In nucleotides, the CDR3 is TGTGCCAGCAGCCAATCTCAGCGGGAGCGGTCCGAGACCCAGTACTTC.

The rearrangement joins TRBV29-1 to TRBJ2-6; D may match TRBD1 or TRBD2 (5 bases each). Trimming took off 2 bases at V and 12 bases at J, with 17 bases between the two ends. CDR3 length equals 14 residues. CDR1 and CDR2 (germline): SQVTM, ANQGSEA. Here the CDR3 reads CSVEPPGRQGVLTF. The CDR3 coding sequence is TGCAGCGTTGAACCCCCGGGACGGCAGGGCGTCCTGACTTTC.

The genes are TRBV3-1 and TRBJ2-4, with 11 nucleotides matching TRBD2. This CDR3 region has 16 residues. V gave up 9 bases and J gave up 1 base; unmatched junction bases: 8. The germline V gene has CDR1 LGHDT and CDR2 YNNKEL (reference sequence). The CDR3 DNA reads TGTGCCAGTGCTAGCGGGAGGAATTTTGCCAAAAACATTCAGTACTTC. Translated, it gives CASASGRNFAKNIQYF.

This CDR3 is CASGLLGTSYEQYF. CDR3 sequence (DNA): TGTGCTAGTGGTTTGCTCGGCACCTCCTACGAGCAGTACTTC. The chain combines TRBV12-5 with TRBJ2-7; no reliable D call. V lost 2 bases and J 0 bases, leaving 8 bases between the germline ends. This CDR3 region has 14 residues. CDR1 is LGHNT and CDR2 is FRNRAP in the germline V gene. The whole variable domain, filled in from reference TRBV12-5 and TRBJ2-7, reads DARVTQTPRHKVTEMGQEVTMRCQPILGHNTVFWYRQTMMQGLELLAYFRNRAPLDDSGMPKDRFSAEMPDATLATLKIQPSEPRDSAVYFCASGLLGTSYEQYFGPGTRLTVT.

The chain recombines TRBV28 with TRBJ2-2, with unresolved D. This CDR3 has 16 residues. V was trimmed by 6 bases and J by 5 bases, leaving 19 bases between them. CDR1 MDHEN and CDR2 SYDVKM come from the germline V gene. CDR3 region: CASRPDRTPRTGELFF. The CDR3, as DNA: TGTGCCAGCAGACCTGATAGGACCCCTCGGACCGGGGAGCTGTTTTTT.

CDR3 DNA: TGTGCCAGCAGCCAAGGGGGCCTTAACACAGATACGCAGTATTTT. Its protein is CASSQGGLNTDTQYF. This chain uses TRBV3-1 with TRBJ2-3; maybe TRBD1 (5 bases). V lost 1 base and J lost 2, with 10 bases in between. The CDR3 has 15 amino acids. Germline CDR1 and CDR2: LGHDT and YNNKEL (reference sequence).

V and J are TRBV4-2 and TRBJ2-1, with 8 bases lining up with TRBD2. CDR3 length: 18 residues. The trim removed 0 bases at V and 8 bases at J, leaving 15 bases unmatched. Looked up from germline, CDR1 is LGHNA and CDR2 is YNFKEQ. The CDR3 bases are TGTGCCAGCAGCCAAGAAACCACCAGGGTCCGGGGGGGTGATGAGCAGTTCTTC. Residues: CASSQETTRVRGGDEQFF.

The chain joins TRBV14 to TRBJ2-6; TRBD2 is a possible D gene (6 bases). CDR3 length: 15 residues. V was cut by 3 bases and J by 4 bases, with 10 bases left in between. Germline CDR1 reads SGHDN; CDR2 reads FVKESK. CDR3 residues: CASSQAGTGANVLTF. Here the CDR3 DNA reads TGTGCCAGCAGCCAGGCGGGGACCGGGGCCAACGTCCTGACTTTC.

The chain uses TRBV20-1 and TRBJ1-5, with 8 bases lining up with TRBD1. This CDR3 contains 15 residues. J gave up 2 bases and V 5 bases, and 8 bases lay outside the gene matches. In germline, CDR1 is DFQATT, CDR2 SNEGSKA (reference sequence). The CDR3 region is CSASPLTGGNQPQHF. CDR3 in DNA: TGCAGTGCTTCCCCTTTGACAGGGGGCAATCAGCCCCAGCATTTT.

This chain connects TRBV20-1 to TRBJ2-5; 9 bases match TRBD1. J lost 4 bases, V lost 2 bases, and 5 bases had no gene match. The CDR3 extends over 14 amino acids. Per the germline V gene, CDR1 is DFQATT and CDR2 is SNEGSKA (reference sequence). CDR3 bases: TGCAGTGCTAGATTAACAGGGGGCCGAGAGACCCAGTACTTC. Translation: CSARLTGGRETQYF.

This clonotype has just one count. The rearrangement uses TRBV29-1 and TRBJ2-3; D is uncertain. The V end was cut by 7 bases, the J end by 2 bases, with 7 bases between. CDR3 length: 11 residues. The germline V gene has CDR1 SQVTM and CDR2 ANQGSEA. DNA of the CDR3: TGCAGCGCTAGGGACACAGATACGCAGTATTTT. Its protein product is CSARDTDTQYF.

In this sample, this clonotype turned up once. The rearrangement joins TRBV28 to TRBJ1-5; 7 bases are a match to TRBD1. The CDR3 loop spans 14 amino acids. The germline V gene has CDR1 MDHEN and CDR2 SYDVKM. V shed 8 bases, J shed 7 bases, and the junction held 11 bases outside the gene matches. The DNA for the CDR3 is TGTGCCAGCGGTTACAGGGGCGCGTACCAGCCCCAGCATTTT. It codes for CASGYRGAYQPQHF.

The rearrangement joins TRBV4-2 to TRBJ2-2; 7 bases are shared with TRBD1. Germline lookup yields CDR1 LGHNA and CDR2 YNFKEQ. The CDR3 contains 16 residues. V lost 0 bases to trimming and J lost 4 bases; unmatched junction nucleotides: 5. The chain's CDR3 is CASSQDSRGTTGELFF. The CDR3 bases are TGTGCCAGCAGCCAAGATTCCAGGGGGACCACCGGGGAGCTGTTTTTT.

The gene calls are TRBV20-1 and TRBJ2-3, with 7 bases identical to TRBD2. V was clipped by 5 bases and J by 2 bases; unmatched bases: 7. This CDR3 region has 14 residues. The germline gives CDR1 DFQATT, CDR2 SNEGSKA (reference sequence). The DNA for the CDR3 is TGCAGTGCTCCCCGGGAGGTCTCCACAGATACGCAGTATTTT. It yields the protein CSAPREVSTDTQYF.

The chain links TRBV24-1 to TRBJ1-2; TRBD1 agrees at 7 bases. Unmatched junction bases numbered 8, after V lost 7 bases and J lost 4 bases. The CDR3 loop spans 14 amino acids. Germline CDR1 is KGHDR and CDR2 is SFDVKD. Here the CDR3 reads CATRREGGGYGYTF. CDR3 bases: TGTGCCACCAGACGAGAAGGGGGCGGCTATGGCTACACCTTC.

The genes are TRBV5-1 and TRBJ1-6, with D possibly matching TRBD1 (6 bases). This CDR3 comprises 14 residues. The V end was cut by 4 bases, the J end by 9 bases, with 14 bases between. The germline V gene encodes CDR1 SGHRS and CDR2 YFSETQ. The CDR3 nucleotides are TGCGCCAGCAGCGCCTGGGACAACGGTTCACCCCTCCACTTT. Translation: CASSAWDNGSPLHF.

This chain uses TRBV12-3 or TRBV12-4 with TRBJ2-7; 8 bases match TRBD2. This CDR3 has 16 amino acids. With 3 bases clipped from V and 3 bases from J, the junction kept 10 bases outside the gene matches. The CDR3 nucleotides read TGTGCCAGCAGTTTTCCCCTTAGCGGGATGCTCTACGAGCAGTACTTC. This gives the protein CASSFPLSGMLYEQYF.